This T cell receptor beta chain was retrieved from a study of PD-1 blockade in classical Hodgkin lymphoma. The wider study: Every 2 weeks, patients got 3 mg/kg intravenous nivolumab. Points from the study as a whole: Possibly reflecting disease activity or prior therapy, repertoire differences have causes that remain undefined.

Repertoires were generated with immunoSEQ multiplex PCR, while TCRdb's copy carries only in-frame clones and drops some. The sample carries 35,000 to 50,000 clones, approximately 80% recorded once. As for this clone: The antigen is unknown.

There are 15 residues in the CDR3. Germline CDR1 is KGHSH and CDR2 is LQKENI. Deletions cut 1 base from V and 5 bases from J, with 13 bases between. Relapses following autologous stem cell transplantation were seen in all patients, with brentuximab vedotin exposure varying. The source was peripheral blood mononuclear cells (PBMCs), collected at baseline. The sequence was obtained from a human donor with classical Hodgkin lymphoma. The V and J genes are TRBV18 and TRBJ2-3; D unclear. The CDR3 loop is CASSPLMANGDTQYF. In DNA, the CDR3 is TGTGCCAGCTCACCACTGATGGCCAATGGAGATACGCAGTATTTT.